This T cell receptor (beta chain) was recorded in a study of OX40 agonist ivuxolimab in advanced cancers. The table came from immunoSEQ multiplex PCR; TCRdb's copy has only in-frame clones and leaves some out. Of about 62,000 clones listed, roughly 78% were seen once; the top ten hold about a tenth. Excluded were patients having autoimmune disease history or systemic immunosuppression. Blood sampling was done at baseline, cycle 4 day 1, and cycle 7 day 1. Overall study findings and caveats: Circulating CD4+ and CD8+ T cells showed clonal expansion by week 6 at 0.1 to 3.0 mg/kg. Normalized expansion of T-cell clones was also low for some nonresponders.

Comment on this clone: Its specificity is unknown.

Germline CDR1 reads KGHSH; CDR2 reads LQKENI. The ends lost 3 bases at V and 0 bases at J; junction bases unmatched: 14. CDR3 length: 21 residues. The sequence was obtained from an adult with an advanced solid tumor such as melanoma, head and neck, liver or kidney cancer. The gene calls are TRBV18 and TRBJ2-3, with 14 bases identical to TRBD2. The specimen comprised CD4+ or CD8+ T cells sorted from blood, sampled in a trial of the OX40 agonist ivuxolimab. The CDR3 DNA is TGTGCCAGCTCACCCAGACTAGCGGGGGGGACTATTTCGACTAGCACAGATACGCAGTATTTT. Amino acid sequence: CASSPRLAGGTISTSTDTQYF.